Listed below are T cell receptor beta chains from one sample, sequenced in a study of blood T cell repertoires in COVID-19. Method: immunoSEQ multiplex PCR; TCRdb's copy keeps in-frame clones and lacks some. The repertoire holds 350,000 to 400,000 clones, 88% seen once, with about 1.2% in the top ten. The sequenced sample was PBMCs or T cells enriched from blood (not recorded which). All receptors derive from a woman under 30 who had recovered from COVID-19. Each CDR3 is given with its conserved first and last residue. D genes are given only for firm matches.

cdr3_length,d_call,v_call,j_call,cdr3_nt,cdr3_aa
16,TRBD2,TRBV10-3,TRBJ2-1,TGTGCCATCAGTGAGGGGTGGCGGGGGGGATACAATGAGCAGTTCTTC,CAISEGWRGGYNEQFF
13,NA,TRBV20-1,TRBJ1-3,TGCAGTGCTAGTCCCAGGAGGCGGAACACCATATATTTT,CSASPRRRNTIYF
13,NA,TRBV12-3/TRBV12-4,TRBJ2-1,TGTGCCAGCAGCCCGGGACTTGTCGGTGAGCAGTTCTTC,CASSPGLVGEQFF
12,NA,TRBV27,TRBJ1-1,TGTGCCAGCAGAAGCTTGAACACTGAAGCTTTCTTT,CASRSLNTEAFF
15,TRBD1,TRBV18,TRBJ2-7,TGTGCCAGCTCGCTGAGGGGGCCCTTCTCCTACGAGCAGTACTTC,CASSLRGPFSYEQYF
14,TRBD1,TRBV2,TRBJ2-2,TGTGCCAGCAGTCCGGACAGGGTGGCCGGGGAGCTGTTTTTT,CASSPDRVAGELFF
14,NA,TRBV14,TRBJ2-5,TGTGCCAGCAGCCAATGGCAGGGCCCTGAGGCCCAGTACTTC,CASSQWQGPEAQYF
15,NA,TRBV19,TRBJ2-7,TGTGCCAGTAGAATCCTCGACACCGGGAACTACGAGCAGTACTTC,CASRILDTGNYEQYF
15,NA,TRBV18,TRBJ1-2,TGTGCCAGCTCACCATTACCGGGACAAAACTATGGCTACACCTTC,CASSPLPGQNYGYTF
14,NA,TRBV10-2,TRBJ2-1,TGCGCCAGCCACTACTCGGCACCCTACAATGAGCAGTTCTTC,CASHYSAPYNEQFF
19,TRBD1,TRBV4-2,TRBJ1-1,TGTGCCAGCAGCCAAGCCCCTTACCGACAGGGTTATTATGGCACTGAAGCTTTCTTT,CASSQAPYRQGYYGTEAFF